These 2 T cell receptor beta chains share one sample of origin, sequenced in a study of blood T cell repertoires in COVID-19. The data were produced by immunoSEQ multiplex PCR, yet TCRdb's version contains in-frame clones alone and is incomplete. Counted here are approximately 240,000 clones, 80% to 90% occurring once; the ten biggest clones make up under 3.5%. The specimen was PBMCs or T cells enriched from blood (not recorded which). The origin of the receptors is a woman aged 18-29 years in a cohort exposed to, infected with or recovered from COVID-19 (not recorded which).

The chain links TRBV7-2 to TRBJ1-1, with D possibly being TRBD1 (6 bases). Germline V gene data show CDR1 as SGHTA and CDR2 as FQGNSA. Trimming removed 7 bases at V and 8 bases at J, with 20 bases between. The CDR3 spans 14 residues. The CDR3 nucleotides read TGTGCCAGCATCAATCCGACAGGCATCGGGGAAGCTTTCTTT. Translating it yields CASINPTGIGEAFF.

V and J are TRBV5-5 and TRBJ2-1, with 13 bases fitting TRBD2. The ends lost 4 bases at V and 8 bases at J; junction bases unmatched: 6. The germline CDR1 and CDR2 sequences are SGHKS and YYEKEE (reference sequence). This CDR3 has 15 amino acids. CDR3 protein: CASSRTSGSFYEQFF. CDR3 bases: TGTGCCAGCAGCAGGACTAGCGGGAGTTTCTATGAGCAGTTCTTC.